A single sample gave rise to the 8 T cell receptor beta chains below, sequenced in a study of a mutant IDH1 vaccine in newly diagnosed glioma. Described time point: baseline, week 1 (first vaccination visit). Indicated treatment: pre-vaccination baseline after standard-of-care therapy. Assay used: immunoSEQ multiplex PCR; TCRdb lists only in-frame clones, some missing. Of more than 20,000 clones in the sample, roughly 84% are singletons; the top ten hold 5.4%. This specimen consisted of PBMCs, obtained from a glioma patient treated with radiotherapy, temozolomide or both. These receptors all stem from a middle-aged man with glioma.

This clone was counted once. This rearrangement joins TRBV19 to TRBJ2-1; possibly TRBD1 for D (5 bases). The germline CDR1 and CDR2 sequences are LNHDA and SQIVND (reference sequence). CDR3 size: 11 residues. Between the trimmed V and J ends, which lost 6 bases and 10 bases, there was a span of 10 bases. The CDR3 bases are TGTGCCAGTAGCCTAAACAGGGAGCAGTTCTTC. Its protein is CASSLNREQFF.

This chain links TRBV30 with TRBJ2-7, with unresolved D. Trimming removed 2 bases at V and 0 bases at J, with 11 bases between. This CDR3 comprises 14 residues. Germline V gene sequence: CDR1 GTSNPN, CDR2 SVGIG (reference sequence). CDR3 protein: CAWSRGLSSYEQYV. CDR3 nucleotides: TGTGCCTGGAGTCGAGGATTAAGCTCCTACGAGCAGTACGTC.

The rearrangement uses TRBV5-6 and TRBJ2-1, with D possibly called TRBD1 or TRBD2 (6 bases each). CDR3 length equals 14 residues. Germline V gene lookup returns CDR1 SGHDT and CDR2 YYEEEE. V gave up 2 bases and J gave up 8 bases, with 14 bases separating them. CDR3 protein: CASSLLRGTYEQFF. The DNA for the CDR3 is TGTGCCAGCAGCTTATTACGGGGGACATATGAGCAGTTCTTC. The whole variable domain, filled in from reference TRBV5-6 and TRBJ2-1, reads DAGVTQSPTHLIKTRGQQVTLRCSPKSGHDTVSWYQQALGQGPQFIFQYYEEEERQRGNFPDRFSGHQFPNYSSELNVNALLLGDSALYLCASSLLRGTYEQFFGPGTRLTVL.

CDR3 DNA sequence: TGTGCCAGCAGTGTCCAGCTCTATGGCTACACCTTC. Translated: CASSVQLYGYTF. V gene TRBV6-1 combines with J gene TRBJ1-2, with D hard to call. Trimming left V 4 bases short and J 4 bases short, with 7 bases between. The CDR3 is 12 amino acids. Looked up from germline, CDR1 is MNHNS and CDR2 is SASEGT.

V gene TRBV9 combines with J gene TRBJ2-6; D is undetermined. The CDR3 extends over 15 amino acids. The V gene's germline CDR1 is SGDLS and CDR2 YYNGEE. V lost 0 bases and J lost 4, with 8 bases in between. The CDR3 here is CASSVAQAGANVLTF. Here the CDR3 DNA reads TGTGCCAGCAGCGTAGCGCAGGCCGGGGCCAACGTCCTGACTTTC.

The chain is built from TRBV2 and TRBJ1-3; D remains ambiguous. V was pared by 6 bases and J by 0 bases, with 9 bases between. The CDR3 contains 14 residues. Germline V gene data show CDR1 as SNHLY and CDR2 as FYNNEI. In DNA, the CDR3 is TGTGCCAGCAGGGCCGGAGGCTCTGGAAACACCATATATTTT. Translation: CASRAGGSGNTIYF.

The genes are TRBV14 and TRBJ1-5, with D perhaps TRBD1 (5 bases). V was pared by 4 bases and J by 3 bases, with 10 bases between. The CDR3 runs 14 residues. Germline CDR1 reads SGHDN; CDR2 reads FVKESK. The CDR3 nucleotides are TGTGCCAGCAGCCTCCGGGGCCCCAATCAGCCCCAGCATTTT. It yields the protein CASSLRGPNQPQHF.

The J gene is TRBJ1-1, the V gene TRBV7-9; 7 bases fit TRBD1. J was trimmed by 1 base and V by 6 bases; bases with no gene match: 8. Germline V gives CDR1 SEHNR, CDR2 FQNEAQ (reference sequence). The CDR3 has 15 amino acids. The DNA of the CDR3 is TGTGCCAGCAGATCAACAGGGGCGGGGAACACTGAAGCTTTCTTT. Translation: CASRSTGAGNTEAFF.